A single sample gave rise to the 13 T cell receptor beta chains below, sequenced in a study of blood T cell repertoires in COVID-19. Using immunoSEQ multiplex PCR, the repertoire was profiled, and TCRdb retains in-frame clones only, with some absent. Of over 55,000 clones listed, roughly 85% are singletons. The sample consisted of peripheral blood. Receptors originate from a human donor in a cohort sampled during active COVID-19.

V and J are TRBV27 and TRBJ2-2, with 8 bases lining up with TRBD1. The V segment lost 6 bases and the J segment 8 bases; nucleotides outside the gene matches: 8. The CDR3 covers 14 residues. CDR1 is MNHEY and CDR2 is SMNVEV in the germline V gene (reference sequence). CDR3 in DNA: TGTGCCAGCAGCCCAGACAGGGGATTAGGGGAGCTGTTTTTT. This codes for CASSPDRGLGELFF.

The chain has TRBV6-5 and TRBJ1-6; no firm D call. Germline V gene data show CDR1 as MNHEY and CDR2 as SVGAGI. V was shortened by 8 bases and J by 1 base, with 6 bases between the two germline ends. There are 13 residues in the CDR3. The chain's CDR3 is CASRGSYNSPLHF. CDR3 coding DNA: TGTGCCAGCCGGGGTTCCTATAATTCACCCCTCCACTTT.

The CDR3 nucleotides read TGTGCCAGCAGGAGGGTTGGAGGGACCCAGTACTTC. Protein product: CASRRVGGTQYF. This chain uses TRBV11-2 with TRBJ2-5; a possible D gene is TRBD2 (5 bases). The V and J ends lost 6 bases and 7 bases respectively, with 12 bases between them. The V gene's germline CDR1 is SGHAT and CDR2 FQNNGV. This CDR3 is 12 amino acids long. The complete variable domain, with remaining parts taken from reference TRBV11-2 and TRBJ2-5, reads EAGVAQSPRYKIIEKRQSVAFWCNPISGHATLYWYQQILGQGPKLLIQFQNNGVVDDSQLPKDRFSAERLKGVDSTLKIQPAKLEDSAVYLCASRRVGGTQYFGPGTRLLVL.

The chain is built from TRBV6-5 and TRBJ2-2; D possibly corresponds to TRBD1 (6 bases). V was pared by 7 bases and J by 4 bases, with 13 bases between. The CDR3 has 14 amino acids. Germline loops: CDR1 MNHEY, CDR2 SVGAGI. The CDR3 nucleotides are TGTGCCAGCACCCGACAGGCGCGCACCGGGGAGCTGTTTTTT. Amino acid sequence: CASTRQARTGELFF.

For the CDR3, the DNA is TGTGCCAGCTCACCAAGACTAGCGGGGTCATTGTCCACAGATACGCAGTATTTT. This encodes CASSPRLAGSLSTDTQYF. V and J are TRBV18 and TRBJ2-3; TRBD2 matches at 11 bases. Germline CDR1 KGHSH, CDR2 LQKENI. The CDR3 runs 18 residues. After removal of 2 bases from V and 2 bases from J, the junction contained 9 bases not matched to a gene.

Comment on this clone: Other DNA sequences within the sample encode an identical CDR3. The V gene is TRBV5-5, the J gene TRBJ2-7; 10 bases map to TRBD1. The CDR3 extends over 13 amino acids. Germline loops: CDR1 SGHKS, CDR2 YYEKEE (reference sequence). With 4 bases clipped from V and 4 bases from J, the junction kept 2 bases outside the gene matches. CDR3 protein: CASSRQGAYEQYF. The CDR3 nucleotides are TGTGCCAGCAGCCGACAGGGGGCTTACGAGCAGTACTTC.

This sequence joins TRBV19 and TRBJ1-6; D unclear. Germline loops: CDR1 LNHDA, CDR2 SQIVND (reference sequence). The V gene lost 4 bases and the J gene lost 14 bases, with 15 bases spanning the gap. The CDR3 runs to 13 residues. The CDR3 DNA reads TGTGCCAGTAGTACGAGACGGGGTTTGACCCTCCACTTT. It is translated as CASSTRRGLTLHF.

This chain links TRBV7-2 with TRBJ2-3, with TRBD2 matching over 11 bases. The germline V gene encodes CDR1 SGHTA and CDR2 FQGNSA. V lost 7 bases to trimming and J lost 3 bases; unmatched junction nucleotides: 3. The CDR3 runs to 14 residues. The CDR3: CASIAGGRTDTQYF. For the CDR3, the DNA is TGTGCCAGCATAGCGGGGGGGCGGACAGATACGCAGTATTTT.

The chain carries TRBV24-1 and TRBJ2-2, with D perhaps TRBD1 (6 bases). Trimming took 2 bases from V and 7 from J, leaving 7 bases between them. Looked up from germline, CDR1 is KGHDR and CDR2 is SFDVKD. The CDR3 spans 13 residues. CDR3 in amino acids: CATSDYRDGELFF. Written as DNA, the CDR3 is TGTGCCACCAGTGATTACAGGGACGGGGAGCTGTTTTTT.

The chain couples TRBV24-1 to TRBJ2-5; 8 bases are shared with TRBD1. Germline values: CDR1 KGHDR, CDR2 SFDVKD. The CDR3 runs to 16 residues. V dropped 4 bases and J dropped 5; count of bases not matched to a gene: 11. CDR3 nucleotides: TGTGCCACCAGTGACCCCGGGACAGGAGTCGGGGAGACCCAGTACTTC. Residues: CATSDPGTGVGETQYF.

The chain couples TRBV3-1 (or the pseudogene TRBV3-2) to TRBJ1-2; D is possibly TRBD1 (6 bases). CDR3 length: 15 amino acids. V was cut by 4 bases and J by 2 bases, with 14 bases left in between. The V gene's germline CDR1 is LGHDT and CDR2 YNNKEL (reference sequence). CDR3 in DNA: TGTGCCAGCAGCCCAAGGGGGACCGAGAACTATGGCTACACCTTC. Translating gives CASSPRGTENYGYTF.

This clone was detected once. CDR3 nucleotides: TGTGCCAGCTCACCGGACATTCCCAACTATGGCTACACCTTC. Protein sequence: CASSPDIPNYGYTF. The V call is TRBV18, the J call TRBJ1-2; D is perhaps TRBD1 (5 bases). CDR3 length equals 14 residues. CDR1 KGHSH and CDR2 LQKENI come from the germline V gene. The V end lost 3 bases, the J end lost 2 bases, and 10 bases lay between the germline ends.

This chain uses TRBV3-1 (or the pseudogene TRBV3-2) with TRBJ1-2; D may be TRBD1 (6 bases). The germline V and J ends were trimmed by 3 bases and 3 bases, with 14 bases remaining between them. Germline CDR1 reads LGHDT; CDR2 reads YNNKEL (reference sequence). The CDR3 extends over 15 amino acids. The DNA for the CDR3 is TGTGCCAGCAGCCACCCGGGACAAAGTCACTATGGCTACACCTTC. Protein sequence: CASSHPGQSHYGYTF.